The text below deals with one TCR beta chain. Its antigen is undetermined. The CDR3 has 16 residues. CDR1 MGHRA and CDR2 YSYEKL come from the germline V gene. The record originates from a study of blood T cells in healthy people across ages. General study results and limits: Higher diversity, along with more naive CD4+ cells, distinguished long-lived donors from aged donors.

A second 7 to 11 cycle PCR used barcoded and J-beta primers. Through a template-switch adaptor with 12 random nucleotides, each cDNA molecule received a tag. TCRdb itself ran the 5' RACE reads through MiXCR, one entry per CDR3 protein. The sample lists about 930,000 distinct CDR3 sequences, roughly 29% occurring once. The sample was also reused in another study, on T cells of mothers and their children. That source notes: Related mother-child pairs showed slightly, non-significantly higher overlap than unrelated pairs.

This rearrangement joins TRBV4-1 to TRBJ2-4, with 8 nucleotides matching TRBD2. Gene TRBJ2-7 matches the end of the DNA better, so the J call may be wrong. The receptor comes from a woman aged 40 to 55 in good health. Sample: blood. CDR3 amino acids: CAGTAGAAGGPYEQYF. DNA for the CDR3: TGCGCCGGCACTGCTGGAGCGGCGGGAGGTCCCTACGAGCAGTACTTC.